Listed below are T cell receptor beta chains from one sample, sequenced in a study of CD8 T cells in ankylosing spondylitis. TCRdb reanalysed the 5' RACE reads using MiXCR and keeps one entry per CDR3 protein. The table records 180,000 or so distinct CDR3 sequences, roughly 11% of them present only once. The material sequenced was blood, either unsorted or a sorted T cell fraction (not recorded which). These receptors all stem from a male donor with ankylosing spondylitis or in good health (not recorded which). Each CDR3 is given without its conserved first and last residue.

TRBJ1-2 TRBV5-1 ASSSQAADGYT
TRBJ2-6 TRBV20-1 SAILPTGGFSGANVLT
TRBJ2-1 TRBV7-7 ASSARGGEQF
TRBJ2-3 TRBV24-1 ATSDLAGTASTDTQY
TRBJ2-7 TRBV10-2 ASSDIRGQGYEQY
TRBJ2-5 TRBV29-1 SVTPLARETQY
TRBJ2-7 TRBV20-1 SASRALGGEQY
TRBJ2-3 TRBV1 TRTKREGHTDTQY
TRBJ2-7 TRBV27 ASSYGASYEQY
TRBJ2-1 TRBV10-3 AISDPLLGAYNEQF
TRBJ2-3 TRBV12-3/TRBV12-4 ASSPGLRTDTQY
TRBJ2-1 TRBV7-2 ASSLGPNAYNEQF
TRBJ2-1 TRBV7-2 ASSLERAGLSGEQF
TRBJ2-7 TRBV14 ASSQEVQPTYEQY
TRBJ2-3 TRBV24-1 ATSDPQSPADTQY
TRBJ1-5 TRBV4-3 ASSPIRTDQPQH
TRBJ2-1 TRBV6-1 ASSPGLAGGNEQF
TRBJ2-1 TRBV5-1 ASSFGPRLADNEQF
TRBJ1-6 TRBV6-5 ASSYFGSVNSPLH
TRBJ2-1 TRBV29-1 SADLGGGTNEQF
TRBJ2-1 TRBV7-6 ASSGGRDEQF
TRBJ2-3 TRBV20-1 SASEGQLLDTQY
TRBJ2-5 TRBV28 ASSLGTSGGRGAQY
TRBJ2-5 TRBV14 ASSQTRGQQGTQY
TRBJ2-2 TRBV12-3/TRBV12-4 ASSRGTRNTGELF
TRBJ1-1 TRBV20-1 SAKDSRNAEAF
TRBJ2-1 TRBV12-3/TRBV12-4 ASSLGRLEWEGQF
TRBJ2-7 TRBV18 ASSPPASGSYEQY
TRBJ2-1 TRBV12-3/TRBV12-4 ASSLSGGGNYNEQF
TRBJ2-3 TRBV20-1 SARVGGAGTDTQY
TRBJ2-5 TRBV15 ATSHQETQY
TRBJ2-1 TRBV20-1 SALSGTGAYNEQF
TRBJ1-2 TRBV10-3 AISEEGSGYT
TRBJ2-3 TRBV5-1 ASSLSTSTDTQY
TRBJ2-7 TRBV10-2 ASTLVGIYEQY
TRBJ2-1 TRBV5-1 ASGLHALNEQF
TRBJ2-1 TRBV5-4 ASSPELATYNEQF
TRBJ2-2 TRBV29-1 SSEGPEVGWDPDDRELF
TRBJ2-3 TRBV10-3 AISVLGPDTQY
TRBJ1-1 TRBV12-3/TRBV12-4 ASSLLGGYTEAF
TRBJ1-2 TRBV6-5 ASSYSRTADGGYT
TRBJ2-7 TRBV10-1 ASVASGAYEQY
TRBJ2-7 TRBV6-2/TRBV6-3 ASGGPTSYEQY
TRBJ2-3 TRBV27 ASSLLPGLAGDTTDTQY
TRBJ2-3 TRBV5-1 ASSTLAKSTDTQY
TRBJ1-4 TRBV12-3/TRBV12-4 ASRSVRAVAKLF
TRBJ2-3 TRBV5-5 ASSSGTSSDTQY
TRBJ1-5 TRBV7-6 ASSLSKEKPQH
TRBJ2-5 TRBV9 ASSVERGGQETQY
TRBJ1-2 TRBV6-1 ASSTRGTGYYT
TRBJ2-5 TRBV5-1 ASSLAAGEETQY
TRBJ2-1 TRBV28 ASSHTGVSYNEQF
TRBJ1-5 TRBV6-1 ASSAIRGINQPQH
TRBJ2-5 TRBV29-1 SIRRDSQETQY
TRBJ2-2 TRBV7-9 ASSSGSGELF